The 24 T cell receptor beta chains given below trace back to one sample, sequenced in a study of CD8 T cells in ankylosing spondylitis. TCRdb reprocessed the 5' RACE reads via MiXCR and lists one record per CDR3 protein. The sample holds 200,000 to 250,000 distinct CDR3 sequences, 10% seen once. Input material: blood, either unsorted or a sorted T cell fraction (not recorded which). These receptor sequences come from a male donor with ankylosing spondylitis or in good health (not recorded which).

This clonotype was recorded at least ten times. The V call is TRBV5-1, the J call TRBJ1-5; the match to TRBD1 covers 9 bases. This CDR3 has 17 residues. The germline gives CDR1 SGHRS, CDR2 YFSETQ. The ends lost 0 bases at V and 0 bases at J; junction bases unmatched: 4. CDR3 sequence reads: CASSLDDRGNSNQPQHF. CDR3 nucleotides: TGCGCCAGCAGCTTGGACGACAGGGGGAATAGCAATCAGCCCCAGCATTTT.

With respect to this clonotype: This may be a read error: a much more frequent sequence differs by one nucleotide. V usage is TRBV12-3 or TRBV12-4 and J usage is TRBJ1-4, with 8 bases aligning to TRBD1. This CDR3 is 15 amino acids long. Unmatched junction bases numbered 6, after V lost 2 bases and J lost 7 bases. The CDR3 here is CASSLRAGGGEKLFF. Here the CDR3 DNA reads TGTGCCAGCAGTTTAAGGGCAGGGGGCGGTGAAAAACTGTTTTTT.

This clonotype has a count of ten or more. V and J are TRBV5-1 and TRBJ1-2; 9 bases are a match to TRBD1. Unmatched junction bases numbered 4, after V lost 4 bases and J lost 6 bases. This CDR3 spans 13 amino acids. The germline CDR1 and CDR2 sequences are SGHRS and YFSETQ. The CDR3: CASSRDRDHGYTF. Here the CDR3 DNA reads TGCGCCAGCAGCCGGGACAGGGATCATGGCTACACCTTC.

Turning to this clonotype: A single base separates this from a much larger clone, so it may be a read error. CDR3 nucleotide sequence: TGTGCCAGCAGCGTTAACAGGGAGAAGACCCGGTACTTC. Translation gives CASSVNREKTRYF. The J gene is TRBJ2-5, the V gene TRBV11-2; weak D call: TRBD1 (6 bases). CDR1 is SGHAT and CDR2 is FQNNGV in the germline V gene. CDR3 size: 13 residues.

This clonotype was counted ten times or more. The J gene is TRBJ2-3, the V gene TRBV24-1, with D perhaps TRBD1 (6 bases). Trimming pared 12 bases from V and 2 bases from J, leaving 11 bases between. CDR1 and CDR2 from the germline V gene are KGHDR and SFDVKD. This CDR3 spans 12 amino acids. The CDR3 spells CAARDNTDTQYF. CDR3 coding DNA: TGTGCCGCCCGGGACAACACAGATACGCAGTATTTT.

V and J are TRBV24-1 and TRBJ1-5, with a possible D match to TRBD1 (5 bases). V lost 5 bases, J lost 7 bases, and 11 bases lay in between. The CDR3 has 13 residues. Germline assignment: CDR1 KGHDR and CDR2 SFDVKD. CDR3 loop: CATSGAGRQPQHF. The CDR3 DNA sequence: TGTGCCACCAGTGGGGCAGGGCGGCAGCCCCAGCATTTT.

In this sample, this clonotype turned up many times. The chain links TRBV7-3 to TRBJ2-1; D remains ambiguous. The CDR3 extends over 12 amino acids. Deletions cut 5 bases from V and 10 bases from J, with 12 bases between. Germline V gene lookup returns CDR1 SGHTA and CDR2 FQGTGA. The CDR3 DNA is TGTGCCAGCAGCCCAACGGGTGGAGAGCAGTTCTTC. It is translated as CASSPTGGEQFF.

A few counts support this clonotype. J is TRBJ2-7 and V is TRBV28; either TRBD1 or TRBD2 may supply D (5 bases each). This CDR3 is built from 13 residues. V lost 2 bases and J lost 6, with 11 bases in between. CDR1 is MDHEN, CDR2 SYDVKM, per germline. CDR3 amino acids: CASSLGTPSEQYF. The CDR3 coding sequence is TGTGCCAGCAGTTTAGGGACCCCAAGCGAGCAGTACTTC.

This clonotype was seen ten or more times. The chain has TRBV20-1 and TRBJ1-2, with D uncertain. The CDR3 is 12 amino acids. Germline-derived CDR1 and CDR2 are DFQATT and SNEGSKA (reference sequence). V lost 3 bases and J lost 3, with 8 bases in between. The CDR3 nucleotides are TGCAGTGCTAGTGACAAGGACTATGGCTACACCTTC. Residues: CSASDKDYGYTF.

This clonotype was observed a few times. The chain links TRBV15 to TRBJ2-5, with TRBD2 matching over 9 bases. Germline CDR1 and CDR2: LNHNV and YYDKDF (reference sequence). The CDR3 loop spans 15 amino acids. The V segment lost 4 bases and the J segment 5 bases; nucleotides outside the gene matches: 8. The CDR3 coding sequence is TGTGCCACCAGCACCCCGGGACTAGCCCCGGAGACCCAGTACTTC. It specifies CATSTPGLAPETQYF.

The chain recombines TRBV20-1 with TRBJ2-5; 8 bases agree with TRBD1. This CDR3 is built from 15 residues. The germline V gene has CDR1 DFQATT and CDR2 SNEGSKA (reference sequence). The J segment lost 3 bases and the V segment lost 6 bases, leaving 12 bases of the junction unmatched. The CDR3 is CSAAGGQVPEETQYF. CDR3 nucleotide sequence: TGCAGTGCCGCAGGGGGACAGGTTCCCGAAGAGACCCAGTACTTC.

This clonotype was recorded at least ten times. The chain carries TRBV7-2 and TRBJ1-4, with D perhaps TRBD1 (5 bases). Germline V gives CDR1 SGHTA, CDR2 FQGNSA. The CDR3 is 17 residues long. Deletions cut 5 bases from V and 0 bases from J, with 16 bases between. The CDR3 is CASSPDWTRATNEKLFF. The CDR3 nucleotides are TGTGCCAGCAGCCCTGACTGGACACGCGCAACTAATGAAAAACTGTTTTTT.

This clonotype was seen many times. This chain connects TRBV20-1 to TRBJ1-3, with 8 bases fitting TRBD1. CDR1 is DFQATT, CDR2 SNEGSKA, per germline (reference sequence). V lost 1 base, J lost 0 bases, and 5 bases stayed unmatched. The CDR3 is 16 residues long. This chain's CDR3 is CSARGGDRNSGNTIYF. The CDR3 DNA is TGCAGTGCTAGAGGGGGGGACAGGAACTCTGGAAACACCATATATTTT.

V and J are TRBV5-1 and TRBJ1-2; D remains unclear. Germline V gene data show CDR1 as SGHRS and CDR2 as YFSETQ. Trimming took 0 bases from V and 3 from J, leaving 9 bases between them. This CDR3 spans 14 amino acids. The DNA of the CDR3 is TGCGCCAGCAGCTTGGGTCTGTTCTACTATGGCTACACCTTC. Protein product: CASSLGLFYYGYTF.

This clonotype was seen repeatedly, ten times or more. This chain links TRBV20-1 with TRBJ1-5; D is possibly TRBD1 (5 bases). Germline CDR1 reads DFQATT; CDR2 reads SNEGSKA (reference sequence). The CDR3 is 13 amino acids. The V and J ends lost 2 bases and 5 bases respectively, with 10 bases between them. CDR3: CSARQGFDQPQHF. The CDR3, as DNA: TGCAGTGCTAGACAGGGCTTCGATCAGCCCCAGCATTTT.

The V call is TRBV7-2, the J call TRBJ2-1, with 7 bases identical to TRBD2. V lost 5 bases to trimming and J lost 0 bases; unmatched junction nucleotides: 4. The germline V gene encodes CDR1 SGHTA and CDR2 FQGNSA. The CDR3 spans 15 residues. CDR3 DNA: TGTGCCAGCAGCCCCCTAGCGGCCTCCTACAATGAGCAGTTCTTC. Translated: CASSPLAASYNEQFF.

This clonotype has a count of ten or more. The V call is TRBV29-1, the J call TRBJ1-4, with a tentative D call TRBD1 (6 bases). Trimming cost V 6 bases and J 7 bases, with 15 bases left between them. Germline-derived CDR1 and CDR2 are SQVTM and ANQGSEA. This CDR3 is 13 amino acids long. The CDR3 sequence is CSVVNREGEKLFF. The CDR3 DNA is TGCAGCGTCGTTAACAGGGAGGGTGAAAAACTGTTTTTT.

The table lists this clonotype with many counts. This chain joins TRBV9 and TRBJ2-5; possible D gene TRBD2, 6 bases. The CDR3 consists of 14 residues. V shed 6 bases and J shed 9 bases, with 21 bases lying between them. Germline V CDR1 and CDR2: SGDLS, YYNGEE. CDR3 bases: TGTGCCAGCACTCCCACGGGAGCACAAGGGGCCCAGTACTTC. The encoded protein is CASTPTGAQGAQYF.

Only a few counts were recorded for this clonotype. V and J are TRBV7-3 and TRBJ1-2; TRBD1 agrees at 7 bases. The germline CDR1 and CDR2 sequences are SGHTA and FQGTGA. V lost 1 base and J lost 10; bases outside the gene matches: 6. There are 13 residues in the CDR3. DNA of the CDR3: TGTGCCAGCAGCTTAAGTTGGGACAGCTACTACACCTTC. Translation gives CASSLSWDSYYTF.

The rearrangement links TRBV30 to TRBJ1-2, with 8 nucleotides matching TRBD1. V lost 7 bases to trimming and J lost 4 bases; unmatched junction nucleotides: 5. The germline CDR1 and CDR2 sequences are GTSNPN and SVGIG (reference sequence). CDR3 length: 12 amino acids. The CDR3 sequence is CAFSDRVYGYTF. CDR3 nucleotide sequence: TGTGCCTTCTCGGACAGGGTCTATGGCTACACCTTC.

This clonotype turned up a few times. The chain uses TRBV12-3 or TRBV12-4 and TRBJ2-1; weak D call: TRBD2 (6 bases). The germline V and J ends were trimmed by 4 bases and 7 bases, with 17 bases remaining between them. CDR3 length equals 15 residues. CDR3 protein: CASSSLGHGGNEQFF. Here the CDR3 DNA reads TGTGCCAGCAGTTCACTAGGCCACGGAGGGAATGAGCAGTTCTTC.

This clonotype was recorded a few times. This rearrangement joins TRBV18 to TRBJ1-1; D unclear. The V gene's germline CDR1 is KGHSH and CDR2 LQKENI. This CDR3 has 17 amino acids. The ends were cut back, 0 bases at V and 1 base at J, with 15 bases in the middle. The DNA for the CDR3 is TGTGCCAGCTCACCACCCGGGTATAGCGGATCGAACACTGAAGCTTTCTTT. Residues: CASSPPGYSGSNTEAFF.

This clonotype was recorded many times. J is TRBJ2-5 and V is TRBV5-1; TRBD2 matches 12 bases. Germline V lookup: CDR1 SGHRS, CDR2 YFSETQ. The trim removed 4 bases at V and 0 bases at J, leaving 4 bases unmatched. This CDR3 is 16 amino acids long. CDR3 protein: CASSHGLAGNQETQYF. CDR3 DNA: TGCGCCAGCAGCCACGGACTAGCGGGAAACCAAGAGACCCAGTACTTC.

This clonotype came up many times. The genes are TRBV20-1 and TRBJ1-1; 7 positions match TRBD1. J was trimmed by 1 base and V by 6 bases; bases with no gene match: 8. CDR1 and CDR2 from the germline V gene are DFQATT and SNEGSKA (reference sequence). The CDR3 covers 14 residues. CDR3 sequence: CSAPTGQKNTEAFF. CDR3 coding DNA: TGCAGTGCCCCGACAGGGCAAAAGAACACTGAAGCTTTCTTT.